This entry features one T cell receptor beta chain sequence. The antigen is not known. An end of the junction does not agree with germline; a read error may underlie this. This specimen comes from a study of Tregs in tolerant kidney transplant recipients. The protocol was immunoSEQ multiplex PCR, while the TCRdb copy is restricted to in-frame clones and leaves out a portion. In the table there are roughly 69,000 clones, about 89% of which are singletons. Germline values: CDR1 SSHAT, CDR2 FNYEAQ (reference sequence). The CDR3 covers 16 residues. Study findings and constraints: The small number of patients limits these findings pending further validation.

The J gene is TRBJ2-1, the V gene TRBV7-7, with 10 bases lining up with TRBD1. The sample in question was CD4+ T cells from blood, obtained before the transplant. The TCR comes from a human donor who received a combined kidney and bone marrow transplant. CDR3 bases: TGTGCTAGCAGCCCATCCGGGACAGGGGCAAGAAATGAGCAGTTCTTC. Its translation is CASSPSGTGARNEQFF.